A selection of T cell receptor beta chains follows, all from one sample in a study of blood T cell repertoires in COVID-19. The repertoire was sequenced with immunoSEQ multiplex PCR; TCRdb's copy has only in-frame clones and lacks some. The data show 150,000 to 200,000 clones, less than 85% seen once. Sequenced input: peripheral blood. Receptor source: a human donor with acute or convalescent COVID-19. The donor label of this sample is uncertain. Each CDR3 is given with its conserved first and last residue. The D gene is left open where the match is weak. Size is stated for part of the rows, as once, few or many counts, or as a class when the clone is expanded.

-	TRBD1	TRBJ1-2	TRBV2	CASTDRVSYGYTF	TGTGCCAGCACTGACAGGGTTAGCTATGGCTACACCTTC
-	TRBD1	TRBJ2-7	TRBV27	CASSSYRGPYEQYF	TGTGCCAGCAGTTCCTACAGGGGGCCTTACGAGCAGTACTTC
-	-	TRBJ2-7	TRBV9	CASSATEPNYEQYF	TGTGCCAGCAGCGCCACAGAACCAAACTACGAGCAGTACTTC
once	-	TRBJ1-1	TRBV9	CASSVGPQNTEAFF	TGTGCCAGCAGCGTAGGGCCACAGAACACTGAAGCTTTCTTT
-	-	TRBJ1-1	TRBV2	CASSEPPFGAFF	TGTGCCAGCAGTGAACCCCCATTCGGAGCTTTCTTT
-	-	TRBJ2-7	TRBV14	CASSQGAQLYEQYF	TGTGCCAGCAGCCAAGGCGCACAGCTCTACGAGCAGTACTTC
-	TRBD1	TRBJ2-7	TRBV10-3	CAISGGTDGEQYF	TGTGCCATCAGTGGAGGGACAGACGGGGAGCAGTACTTC
-	TRBD2	TRBJ2-3	TRBV6-5	CASSYPGLADTQYF	TGTGCCAGCAGTTACCCAGGACTAGCGGATACGCAGTATTTT
-	TRBD2	TRBJ2-7	TRBV27	CASSLAGGRDEQYF	TGTGCCAGCAGTTTAGCGGGGGGGAGAGACGAGCAGTACTTC
-	TRBD1	TRBJ1-1	TRBV6-5	CASRHRDRAEAFF	TGTGCCAGCAGACACCGGGACAGGGCTGAAGCTTTCTTT
-	-	TRBJ1-3	TRBV11-1	CASSPGTSGSGNTIYF	TGTGCCAGCAGCCCCGGGACTTCCGGCTCTGGAAACACCATATATTTT
-	TRBD2	TRBJ2-2	TRBV10-3	CAISESRGALGTGELFF	TGTGCCATCAGTGAGTCGCGGGGGGCCCTGGGGACCGGGGAGCTGTTTTTT
-	-	TRBJ1-2	TRBV4-1	CASSPQEGRNYGYTF	TGCGCCAGCAGCCCCCAAGAGGGAAGGAACTATGGCTACACCTTC
-	TRBD1	TRBJ2-1	TRBV6-5	CASRTGQVSYNEQFF	TGTGCCAGCCGAACTGGACAGGTTTCCTACAATGAGCAGTTCTTC
-	TRBD1	TRBJ1-2	TRBV28	CASSEYTGTGNYGYTF	TGTGCCAGCAGTGAATACACCGGGACAGGGAACTATGGCTACACCTTC
few	TRBD2	TRBJ2-7	TRBV4-1	CASSQDGTPGSGGEQYF	TGCGCCAGCAGCCAAGATGGGACCCCCGGTTCGGGGGGCGAGCAGTACTTC
-	-	TRBJ1-2	TRBV3-1/TRBV3-2	CASSQGGRYNYGYTF	TGTGCCAGCAGCCAAGGGGGCAGATATAACTATGGCTACACCTTC
-	-	TRBJ2-1	TRBV12-3/TRBV12-4	CASSPRRWYEQFF	TGTGCCAGCAGTCCCCGGCGGTGGTATGAGCAGTTCTTC
-	TRBD1	TRBJ1-4	TRBV10-1	CASSRDRGEKLFF	TGCGCCAGCAGCCGGGACAGGGGTGAAAAACTGTTTTTT
-	TRBD2	TRBJ2-3	TRBV5-1	CASSLGSGGAYTDTQYF	TGCGCCAGCAGCTTAGGCAGCGGGGGGGCTTATACAGATACGCAGTATTTT
few	TRBD1	TRBJ2-2	TRBV7-3	CASSRGPSGELFF	TGTGCCAGCAGTAGGGGGCCGAGCGGGGAGCTGTTTTTT
-	TRBD1	TRBJ1-5	TRBV6-5	CASSPDRANNQPQHF	TGTGCCAGCAGCCCGGACAGGGCAAACAATCAGCCCCAGCATTTT
-	TRBD1	TRBJ2-1	TRBV12-5	CASGQGAWGEQFF	TGTGCTAGTGGACAGGGGGCGTGGGGTGAGCAGTTCTTC
once	-	TRBJ1-2	TRBV2	CASSLLGGDYGYTF	TGTGCCAGCAGTCTTTTAGGGGGTGACTATGGCTACACCTTC
-	TRBD1	TRBJ1-2	TRBV5-7	CASSLSLTGAVYGYTF	TGTGCCAGCAGCCTGAGTCTGACAGGGGCCGTCTATGGCTACACCTTC
few	-	TRBJ1-5	TRBV5-4	CASSPGMGTQPQHF	TGTGCCAGCAGCCCAGGGATGGGAACTCAGCCCCAGCATTTT
-	-	TRBJ1-3	TRBV5-1	CASSTTGLSSGNTIYF	TGCGCCAGCAGCACCACAGGGCTCAGCTCTGGAAACACCATATATTTT
-	TRBD1	TRBJ1-1	TRBV9	CASSPPTGGNTEAFF	TGTGCCAGCAGCCCTCCGACAGGGGGGAACACTGAAGCTTTCTTT
-	-	TRBJ1-2	TRBV5-1	CASSFGVNYGYTF	TGCGCCAGCAGCTTCGGGGTGAACTATGGCTACACCTTC
once	TRBD1	TRBJ2-6	TRBV7-9	CASSFARGQGESGANVLTF	TGTGCCAGCAGCTTCGCGAGGGGACAGGGGGAGTCTGGGGCCAACGTCCTGACTTTC
-	TRBD1	TRBJ1-2	TRBV18	CASSRQGENYGYTF	TGTGCCAGCTCACGACAGGGGGAAAACTATGGCTACACCTTC
-	-	TRBJ1-5	TRBV6-6	CASSLPNQPQHF	TGTGCCAGCAGCCTCCCCAATCAGCCCCAGCATTTT
-	-	TRBJ1-3	TRBV6-1	CASSEGRGNTIYF	TGTGCCAGCAGTGAAGGTAGAGGAAACACCATATATTTT
-	-	TRBJ1-2	TRBV21-1	CASSTFLDRNGYTF	TGTGCCAGCAGCACCTTTTTGGACAGGAATGGCTACACCTTC
-	TRBD1	TRBJ2-7	TRBV2	CASRLAGGEQYF	TGTGCCAGCAGACTGGCAGGGGGAGAGCAGTACTTC
-	-	TRBJ1-1	TRBV14	CASSQDPRQGEAFF	TGTGCCAGCAGCCAAGATCCCCGTCAGGGAGAAGCTTTCTTT
-	-	TRBJ1-2	TRBV6-5	CASSYLATDGYTF	TGTGCCAGCAGTTACTTGGCTACAGATGGCTACACCTTC
few	-	TRBJ2-3	TRBV6-1	CASSEVRVADTQYF	TGTGCCAGCAGTGAAGTCAGGGTGGCAGATACGCAGTATTTT
-	-	TRBJ2-7	TRBV30	CAWSQPGRNYEQYF	TGTGCCTGGAGTCAACCGGGGAGGAACTACGAGCAGTACTTC
-	TRBD1	TRBJ2-2	TRBV4-2	CASSQEVAPRRVPQGAGELFF	TGTGCCAGCAGCCAAGAAGTCGCTCCGAGAAGGGTCCCACAGGGGGCCGGGGAGCTGTTTTTT
-	-	TRBJ1-1	TRBV28	CASSSSSREAFF	TGTGCCAGCAGTTCCTCCTCCCGTGAAGCTTTCTTT
-	TRBD1	TRBJ1-2	TRBV7-2	CASSFSTGFGYTF	TGTGCCAGCAGCTTTTCGACAGGGTTTGGCTACACCTTC
-	-	TRBJ1-5	TRBV7-2	CASIPTVYSNQPQHF	TGTGCCAGCATACCGACAGTTTATAGCAATCAGCCCCAGCATTTT
-	TRBD1	TRBJ2-5	TRBV7-2	CASSSTGGWETQYF	TGTGCCAGCAGTTCTACAGGGGGCTGGGAGACCCAGTACTTC
few	TRBD1	TRBJ1-4	TRBV6-5	CASSSVGDRTNEKLFF	TGTGCCAGCAGTTCGGTGGGGGACAGGACTAATGAAAAACTGTTTTTT
-	-	TRBJ1-2	TRBV7-2	CASSLDHRVHGYTF	TGTGCCAGCAGCTTAGATCACAGGGTTCATGGCTACACCTTC
-	-	TRBJ1-1	TRBV5-4	CASSSQGSVDTEAFF	TGTGCCAGCAGCTCACAGGGAAGCGTGGACACTGAAGCTTTCTTT
-	-	TRBJ1-4	TRBV9	CASSPTLDKREKLFF	TGTGCCAGCAGCCCAACTCTGGACAAACGGGAAAAACTGTTTTTT
few	TRBD1	TRBJ2-2	TRBV7-6	CASSRLGQGATGELFF	TGTGCCAGCAGCCGACTAGGACAGGGGGCCACCGGGGAGCTGTTTTTT